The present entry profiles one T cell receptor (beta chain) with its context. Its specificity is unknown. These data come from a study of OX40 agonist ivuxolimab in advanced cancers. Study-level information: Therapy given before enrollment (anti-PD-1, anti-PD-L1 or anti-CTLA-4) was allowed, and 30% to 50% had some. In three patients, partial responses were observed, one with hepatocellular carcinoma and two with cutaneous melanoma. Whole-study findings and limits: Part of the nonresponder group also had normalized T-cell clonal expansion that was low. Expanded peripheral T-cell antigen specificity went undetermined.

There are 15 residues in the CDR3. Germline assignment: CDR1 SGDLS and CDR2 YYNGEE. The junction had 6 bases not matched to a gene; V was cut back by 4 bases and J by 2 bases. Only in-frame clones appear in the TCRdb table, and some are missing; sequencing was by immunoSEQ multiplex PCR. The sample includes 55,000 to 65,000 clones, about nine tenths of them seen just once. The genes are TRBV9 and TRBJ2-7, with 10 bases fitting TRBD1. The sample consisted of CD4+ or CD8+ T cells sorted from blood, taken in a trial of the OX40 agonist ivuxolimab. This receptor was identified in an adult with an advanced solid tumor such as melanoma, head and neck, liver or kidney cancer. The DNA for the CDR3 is TGTGCCAGCAGCCCACGACAGGGGGCGGCCTACGAGCAGTACTTC. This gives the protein CASSPRQGAAYEQYF.